The rows below give T cell receptor beta chains drawn from one sample of a study of early T cells in non-severe SARS-CoV-2 infection. One entry per CDR3 protein, called by TCRdb with MiXCR from the 5' RACE reads. There are around 64,000 distinct CDR3 sequences in the sample; around 11% occur only once, and 5% to 8% lies in the top ten. The sample comprised whole blood. These receptor sequences come from an adult who was a healthcare worker with PCR-confirmed SARS-CoV-2 infection or an uninfected control (not recorded which). Each CDR3 is given with its conserved first and last residue. The order of the fields is D gene, J gene, V gene, clone size, CDR3 protein, CDR3 DNA. D genes are given only for firm matches. The size entry is marked missing in some rows and otherwise reads once, few, many or a size class.

TRBD2,TRBJ2-7,TRBV30,NA,CAWSAPGGRFEQYF,TGTGCCTGGAGTGCCCCCGGCGGGAGGTTCGAGCAGTACTTC
NA,TRBJ2-6,TRBV7-8,NA,CASSLLAGANVLTF,TGTGCCAGCAGCTTACTGGCTGGGGCCAACGTCCTGACTTTC
NA,TRBJ2-2,TRBV5-6,NA,CASSRVGTGELFF,TGTGCCAGCAGCAGGGTTGGGACCGGGGAGCTGTTTTTT
NA,TRBJ2-3,TRBV5-1,NA,CASSLALDTQYF,TGCGCCAGCAGCTTGGCCCTAGATACGCAGTATTTT
NA,TRBJ2-5,TRBV7-9,few,CASNLQIYQETQYF,TGTGCCAGCAACCTTCAGATTTATCAAGAGACCCAGTACTTC
NA,TRBJ1-5,TRBV30,NA,CAWSQGQGDNQPQHF,TGTGCCTGGAGTCAAGGGCAGGGAGACAATCAGCCCCAGCATTTT
NA,TRBJ2-2,TRBV6-1,NA,CASSEDRGGTGELFF,TGTGCCAGCAGTGAAGACAGGGGAGGCACCGGGGAGCTGTTTTTT
NA,TRBJ2-1,TRBV11-2,few,CASNAAKYNEQFF,TGTGCCAGCAACGCGGCCAAATACAATGAGCAGTTCTTC
TRBD2,TRBJ2-7,TRBV7-9,few,CASSLAGSGASEQYF,TGTGCCAGCAGCTTAGCGGGTAGCGGGGCCTCCGAGCAGTACTTC
NA,TRBJ2-5,TRBV28,once,CASTTFLGETQYF,TGTGCCAGCACGACCTTTCTCGGAGAGACCCAGTACTTC
NA,TRBJ2-5,TRBV12-3/TRBV12-4,NA,CASSLVEETQYF,TGTGCCAGCAGTTTAGTTGAAGAGACCCAGTACTTC
NA,TRBJ2-1,TRBV5-1,NA,CASSTESSYNEQFF,TGCGCCAGCAGCACGGAGAGCTCCTACAATGAGCAGTTCTTC
NA,TRBJ2-1,TRBV12-3/TRBV12-4,few,CATKGATNEQFF,TGTGCCACCAAGGGTGCTACCAATGAGCAGTTCTTC
TRBD1,TRBJ1-4,TRBV7-9,NA,CASTSPDRGEKLFF,TGTGCCAGCACCTCCCCGGACAGGGGCGAAAAACTGTTTTTT
TRBD1,TRBJ1-2,TRBV3-1,NA,CASSFTWDSSYGYTF,TGTGCCAGCAGCTTTACATGGGACAGTAGCTATGGCTACACCTTC
TRBD2,TRBJ2-7,TRBV12-3/TRBV12-4,NA,CASSSLAGGYEQYF,TGTGCCAGCAGTTCACTAGCGGGGGGCTACGAGCAGTACTTC
TRBD1,TRBJ2-3,TRBV7-9,few,CASRPRTGFADTQYF,TGTGCCAGCAGACCTAGGACAGGCTTCGCAGATACGCAGTATTTT
NA,TRBJ1-5,TRBV5-1,many,CASSLDDSQPQHF,TGCGCCAGCAGCTTGGACGACAGTCAGCCCCAGCATTTT
NA,TRBJ1-1,TRBV13,few,CASLSWGQGTEAFF,TGTGCCAGCCTCTCTTGGGGGCAGGGCACTGAAGCTTTCTTT
TRBD1,TRBJ2-7,TRBV20-1,many,CSAGDPGGSYEQYF,TGCAGTGCTGGCGATCCAGGGGGTAGTTACGAGCAGTACTTC
TRBD2,TRBJ2-1,TRBV2,many,CASFSGRALNEQFF,TGTGCCAGCTTTAGCGGGAGGGCCTTAAATGAGCAGTTCTTC
NA,TRBJ2-7,TRBV27,many,CASSFRGSEQYF,TGTGCCAGCAGTTTTAGAGGGAGCGAGCAGTACTTC
TRBD1,TRBJ1-5,TRBV24-1,NA,CATSRHRGRGYQPQHF,TGTGCCACCAGCCGGCACAGGGGGCGTGGGTATCAGCCCCAGCATTTT
TRBD1,TRBJ2-2,TRBV11-2,NA,CASSRTGSTGELFF,TGTGCCAGCAGCCGGACAGGGAGTACCGGGGAGCTGTTTTTT
NA,TRBJ2-3,TRBV7-2,many,CASSLRAGSTDTQYF,TGTGCCAGCAGCTTAAGGGCGGGCAGCACAGATACGCAGTATTTT
TRBD1,TRBJ1-6,TRBV30,few,CAWTGQVNSPLHF,TGTGCCTGGACTGGACAGGTTAATTCACCCCTCCACTTT
NA,TRBJ1-1,TRBV7-2,many,CASSLVGVEAFF,TGTGCCAGCAGCTTAGTGGGGGTCGAAGCTTTCTTT
TRBD1,TRBJ1-1,TRBV12-3/TRBV12-4,many,CASRGDRGVSDTEAFF,TGTGCCAGCAGGGGGGACAGGGGAGTTTCCGACACTGAAGCTTTCTTT
TRBD2,TRBJ2-5,TRBV5-5,few,CASSRYSGSAPQYF,TGTGCCAGCAGCAGGTATAGCGGGTCCGCGCCCCAGTACTTC
TRBD2,TRBJ2-5,TRBV7-9,NA,CASSLGLAGVETQYF,TGTGCCAGCAGCTTAGGGCTAGCGGGAGTCGAGACCCAGTACTTC
NA,TRBJ2-2,TRBV4-2,many,CASSRDPTNTGELFF,TGTGCCAGCAGCCGAGACCCTACGAACACCGGGGAGCTGTTTTTT
NA,TRBJ2-1,TRBV20-1,few,CSAAYNEQFF,TGCAGTGCGGCATACAATGAGCAGTTCTTC
NA,TRBJ2-4,TRBV29-1,few,CSVEVPGVAKSIQYF,TGCAGCGTTGAAGTCCCGGGAGTGGCCAAAAGCATTCAGTACTTC
TRBD2,TRBJ2-7,TRBV19,few,CASSVPGLAGVEQYF,TGTGCCAGTAGTGTTCCCGGACTAGCGGGAGTCGAGCAGTACTTC
TRBD1,TRBJ1-1,TRBV29-1,NA,CSVEIQGTSAFF,TGCAGCGTTGAAATACAGGGGACTTCTGCTTTCTTT
NA,TRBJ2-1,TRBV5-4,many,CASSLASYNEQFF,TGTGCCAGCAGCTTGGCATCCTACAATGAGCAGTTCTTC
NA,TRBJ2-5,TRBV5-1,few,CASSPRPTETQYF,TGCGCCAGCAGCCCACGTCCGACAGAGACCCAGTACTTC
TRBD1,TRBJ1-2,TRBV29-1,NA,CSVEDLTGVNYGYTF,TGCAGCGTTGAAGATCTGACAGGGGTTAACTATGGCTACACCTTC
NA,TRBJ2-1,TRBV5-5,NA,CASSFSGNSYNEQFF,TGTGCCAGCAGCTTTTCGGGGAACTCCTACAATGAGCAGTTCTTC
NA,TRBJ1-1,TRBV20-1,NA,CSARQLGANTEAFF,TGCAGTGCTAGACAGCTAGGGGCGAACACTGAAGCTTTCTTT
TRBD2,TRBJ2-7,TRBV29-1,many,CSVRDYSYEQYF,TGCAGCGTTCGGGACTACTCCTACGAGCAGTACTTC
NA,TRBJ2-1,TRBV12-5,NA,CASGSGVSEQFF,TGTGCTAGTGGTTCAGGGGTTTCCGAGCAGTTCTTC
NA,TRBJ2-3,TRBV12-3/TRBV12-4,many,CASRDSGDGTDTQYF,TGTGCCAGCAGGGACTCGGGCGACGGCACAGATACGCAGTATTTT
TRBD2,TRBJ2-1,TRBV24-1,few,CATSDHLAGADNEQFF,TGTGCCACCAGTGACCACCTAGCGGGAGCCGACAATGAGCAGTTCTTC
TRBD1,TRBJ2-3,TRBV10-3,NA,CATGQTTDTQYF,TGTGCCACGGGACAGACCACAGATACGCAGTATTTT
NA,TRBJ1-3,TRBV3-1,NA,CASSQPTGNTIYF,TGTGCCAGCAGCCAACCAACAGGAAACACCATATATTTT